This T cell receptor (beta chain) was obtained from a study of cytomegalovirus exposure and HLA in healthy donors. Study-wide background: Caucasian-associated ancestry cluster membership applied to approximately 80% of several hundred genotyped donors. Whole-study findings and limits: It was about 150 TCR beta chains that were listed as cytomegalovirus-associated.

60 Vbeta and 13 Jbeta primers were used in PCR. Sequenced by immunoSEQ multiplex PCR; TCRdb stores in-frame clones only, minus some. The sample has some 94,000 clones, approximately 70% seen once. From germline, CDR1 is SGDLS and CDR2 YYNGEE. The CDR3 sequence is 17 residues long. V gave up 4 bases and J gave up 2 bases, with 19 bases separating them. Of note for this clone: Its antigen remains unidentified.

J is TRBJ1-5 and V is TRBV9, with D uncertain. This TCR was sampled from a man between 50 and 59 years old in good health and CMV-seronegative. Source material: PBMCs. CDR3 loop: CASSPWRAERRNQPQHF. The CDR3 bases are TGTGCCAGCAGCCCCTGGAGGGCCGAACGTCGCAATCAGCCCCAGCATTTT. Full variable domain (missing parts from reference TRBV9 and TRBJ1-5): DSGVTQTPKHLITATGQRVTLRCSPRSGDLSVYWYQQSLDQGLQFLIQYYNGEERAKGNILERFSAQQFPDLHSELNLSSLELGDSALYFCASSPWRAERRNQPQHFGDGTRLSIL.